Below, one T cell receptor (beta chain) is given with its context. This specimen belongs to a study of blood T cell repertoires in COVID-19. Study-level information: Samples representing acute and convalescent COVID-19 were sourced from the United States, Italy and Spain.

Per the study methods: Reference gene primer amplification yielded estimated nucleated cell counts. Clones were read by immunoSEQ multiplex PCR, and TCRdb kept only the in-frame ones, dropping some. The V and J calls and clone size are taken from that table; D and trimming were inferred from the DNA. The sample contains about 190,000 clones, around 84% of which appear only once. This CDR3 has 15 residues. The ends lost 3 bases at V and 6 bases at J; junction bases unmatched: 8. In germline, CDR1 is SGHVS, CDR2 FQNEAQ. The chain links TRBV7-8 to TRBJ2-7; TRBD2 agrees at 10 bases. The origin of this receptor is a man younger than 45 with active or convalescent COVID-19. The sequenced material came from peripheral blood. In DNA form, the CDR3 reads TGTGCCAGCAGCTTTGAAGGACTAGCGGTTGGCGAGCAGTACTTC. It is translated as CASSFEGLAVGEQYF. Filled out from reference TRBV7-8 and TRBJ2-7, the complete variable domain reads GAGVSQSPRYKVAKRGQDVALRCDPISGHVSLFWYQQALGQGPEFLTYFQNEAQLDKSGLPSDRFFAERPEGSVSTLKIQRTQQEDSAVYLCASSFEGLAVGEQYFGPGTRLTVT.